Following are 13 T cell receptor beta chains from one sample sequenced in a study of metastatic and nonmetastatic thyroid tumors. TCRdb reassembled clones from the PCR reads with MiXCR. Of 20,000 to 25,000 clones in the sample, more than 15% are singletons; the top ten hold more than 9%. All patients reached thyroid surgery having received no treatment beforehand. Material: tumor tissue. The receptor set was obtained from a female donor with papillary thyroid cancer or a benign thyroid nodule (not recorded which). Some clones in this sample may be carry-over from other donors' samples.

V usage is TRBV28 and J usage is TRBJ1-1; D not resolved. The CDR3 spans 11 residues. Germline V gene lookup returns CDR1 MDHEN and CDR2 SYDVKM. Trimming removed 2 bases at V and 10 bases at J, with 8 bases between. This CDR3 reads CASSLALSAFF. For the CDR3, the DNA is TGTGCCAGCAGTTTAGCATTATCAGCTTTCTTT.

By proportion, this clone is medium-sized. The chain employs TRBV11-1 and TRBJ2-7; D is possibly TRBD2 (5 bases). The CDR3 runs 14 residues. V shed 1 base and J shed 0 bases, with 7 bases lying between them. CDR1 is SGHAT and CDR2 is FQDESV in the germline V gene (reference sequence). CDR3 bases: TGTGCCAGCAGCTTAGGGAGGCGCTCCTACGAGCAGTACTTC. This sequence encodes CASSLGRRSYEQYF.

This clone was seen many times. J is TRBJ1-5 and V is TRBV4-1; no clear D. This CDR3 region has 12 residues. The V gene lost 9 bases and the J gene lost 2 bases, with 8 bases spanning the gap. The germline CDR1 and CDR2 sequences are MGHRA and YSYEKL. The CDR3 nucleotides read TGCGCCAGTTCTAGGGGCAATCAGCCCCAGCATTTT. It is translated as CASSRGNQPQHF.

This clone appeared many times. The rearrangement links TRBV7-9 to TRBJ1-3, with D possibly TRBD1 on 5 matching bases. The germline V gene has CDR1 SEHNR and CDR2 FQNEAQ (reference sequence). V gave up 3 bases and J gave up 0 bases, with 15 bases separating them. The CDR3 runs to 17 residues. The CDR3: CASSFRGGGDSGNTIYF. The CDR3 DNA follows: TGTGCCAGCAGCTTCCGTGGGGGTGGGGACTCTGGAAACACCATATATTTT.

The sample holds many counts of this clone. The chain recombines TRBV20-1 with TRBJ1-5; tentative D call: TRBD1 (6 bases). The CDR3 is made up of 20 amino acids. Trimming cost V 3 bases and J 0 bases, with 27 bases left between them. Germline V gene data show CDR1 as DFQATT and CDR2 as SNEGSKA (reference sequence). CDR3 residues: CSASGFKVGGGIYSNQPQHF. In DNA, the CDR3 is TGCAGTGCTAGCGGTTTTAAAGTAGGGGGGGGAATTTATAGCAATCAGCCCCAGCATTTT.

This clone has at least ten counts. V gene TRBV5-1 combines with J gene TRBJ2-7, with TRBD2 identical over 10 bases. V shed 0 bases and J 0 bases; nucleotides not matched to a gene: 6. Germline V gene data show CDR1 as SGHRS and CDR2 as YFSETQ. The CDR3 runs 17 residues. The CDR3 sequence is CASSLETSGFSSYEQYF. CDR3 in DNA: TGCGCCAGCAGCTTGGAGACTAGCGGGTTCAGCTCCTACGAGCAGTACTTC.

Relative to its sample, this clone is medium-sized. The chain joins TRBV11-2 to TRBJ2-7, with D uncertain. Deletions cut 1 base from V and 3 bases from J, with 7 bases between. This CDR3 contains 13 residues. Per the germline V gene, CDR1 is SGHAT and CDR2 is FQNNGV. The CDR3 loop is CASSLGRVYEQYF. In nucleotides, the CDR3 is TGTGCCAGCAGCTTAGGCCGGGTCTACGAGCAGTACTTC.

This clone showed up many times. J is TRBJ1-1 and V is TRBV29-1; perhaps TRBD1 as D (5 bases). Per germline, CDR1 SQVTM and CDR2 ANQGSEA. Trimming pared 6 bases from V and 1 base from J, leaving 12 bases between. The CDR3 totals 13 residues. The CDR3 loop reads CSVRTSGNTEAFF. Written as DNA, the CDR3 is TGCAGCGTGAGGACATCTGGGAACACTGAAGCTTTCTTT.

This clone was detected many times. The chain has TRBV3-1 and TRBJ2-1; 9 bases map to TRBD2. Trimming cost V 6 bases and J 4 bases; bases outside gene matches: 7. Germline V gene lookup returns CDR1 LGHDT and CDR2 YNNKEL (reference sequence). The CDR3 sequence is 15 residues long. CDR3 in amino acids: CASSRRLADYNEQFF. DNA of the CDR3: TGTGCCAGCAGTAGAAGACTAGCGGATTACAATGAGCAGTTCTTC.

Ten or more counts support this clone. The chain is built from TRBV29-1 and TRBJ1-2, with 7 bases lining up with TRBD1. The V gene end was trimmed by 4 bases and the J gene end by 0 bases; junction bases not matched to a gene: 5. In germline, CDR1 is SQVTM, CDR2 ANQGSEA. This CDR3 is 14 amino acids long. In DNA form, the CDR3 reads TGCAGCGTTGCACCGGGGACAGCTAACTATGGCTACACCTTC. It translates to CSVAPGTANYGYTF. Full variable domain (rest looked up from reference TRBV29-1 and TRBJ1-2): SAVISQKPSRDICQRGTSLTIQCQVDSQVTMMFWYRQQPGQSLTLIATANQGSEATYESGFVIDKFPISRPNLTFSTLTVSNMSPEDSSIYLCSVAPGTANYGYTFGSGTRLTVV.

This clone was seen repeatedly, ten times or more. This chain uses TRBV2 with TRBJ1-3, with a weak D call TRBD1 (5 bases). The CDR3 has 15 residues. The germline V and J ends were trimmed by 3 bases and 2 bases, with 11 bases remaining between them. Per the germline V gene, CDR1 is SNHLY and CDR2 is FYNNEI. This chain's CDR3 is CASSDRVRTGNTIYF. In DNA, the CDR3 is TGTGCCAGCAGTGACAGGGTTAGAACTGGAAACACCATATATTTT.

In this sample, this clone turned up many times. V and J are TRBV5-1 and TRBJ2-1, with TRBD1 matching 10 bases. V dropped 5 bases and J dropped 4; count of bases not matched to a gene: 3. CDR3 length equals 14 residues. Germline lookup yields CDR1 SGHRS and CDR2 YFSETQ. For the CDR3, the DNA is TGCGCCAGCAGACCGGGACAGGGGTACAATGAGCAGTTCTTC. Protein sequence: CASRPGQGYNEQFF. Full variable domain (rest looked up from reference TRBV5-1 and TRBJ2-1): KAGVTQTPRYLIKTRGQQVTLSCSPISGHRSVSWYQQTPGQGLQFLFEYFSETQRNKGNFPGRFSGRQFSNSRSEMNVSTLELGDSALYLCASRPGQGYNEQFFGPGTRLTVL.

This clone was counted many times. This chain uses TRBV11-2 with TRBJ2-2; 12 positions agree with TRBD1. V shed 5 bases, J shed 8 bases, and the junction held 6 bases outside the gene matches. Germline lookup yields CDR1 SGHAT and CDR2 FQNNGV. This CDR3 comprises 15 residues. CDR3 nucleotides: TGTGCCAGCAGCCCGGGACAGGGGGCTCGGGGGGAGCTGTTTTTT. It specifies CASSPGQGARGELFF.